The entry below describes one T cell receptor beta chain. As yet, its antigen is unknown. Mismatch with germline at one junction end may stem from a read error. Germline values: CDR1 SNHLY, CDR2 FYNNEI. The CDR3 is made up of 19 amino acids. The data originate from a study of identical twins. Findings and caveats of the study: High-abundance cord blood beta clonotypes had fewer insertions; memory repertoires showed none. Excess twin sharing in beta out-of-frame sequences was weaker.

Healthy Caucasians made up all donors. A universal primer site arose from template switching, and cDNA bore unique molecular identifiers. TCRdb passed the 5' RACE reads through MiXCR, listing each CDR3 protein once. Found here are 500,000 to 650,000 distinct CDR3 sequences, about 7.1% of them singletons; the top ten hold less than 2%. A further study also used this sample, focusing on yellow fever vaccine responses in identical twins.

The rearrangement joins TRBV2 to TRBJ2-3; 11 nucleotides line up with TRBD2. The clonotype was recovered from a young woman in good health. Specimen: PBMCs. The CDR3 loop reads CAFCLAASGRRLVKDTHYF. CDR3 in DNA: TGTGCCTTCTGTTTAGCGGCTAGCGGGAGGCGTTTAGTAAAAGATACGCACTATTTT.